Listed below are T cell receptor beta chains from one sample, sequenced in a study of cytomegalovirus exposure and HLA in healthy donors. Measured with immunoSEQ multiplex PCR; TCRdb has only the in-frame clones, and not every one. Of about 83,000 clones listed, about four fifths are singletons. Source material: PBMCs. The receptors stem from a woman between 25 and 40 years old in good health and CMV-seronegative. The CDR3 runs from the conserved cysteine through the conserved F or W. The order of the fields is V gene, CDR3 length, clone size, J gene, D gene, CDR3 protein, CDR3 DNA. The D gene is left open where the match is weak. Where a row states a size, it is once, few, many or the class of an expanded clone; other rows omit it.

v_gene: TRBV7-9; len: 19; abundance: NA; j_gene: TRBJ2-3; d_gene: TRBD1; CDR3aa: CASSLLPGQVFSSTDTQYF; CDR3nt: TGTGCCAGCAGCCTCCTCCCGGGACAGGTTTTCTCTAGCACAGATACGCAGTATTTT
v_gene: TRBV6-1; len: 15; abundance: NA; j_gene: TRBJ2-7; d_gene: TRBD2; CDR3aa: CASSEEGGGAGEQYF; CDR3nt: TGTGCCAGCAGTGAAGAAGGCGGGGGTGCCGGCGAGCAGTACTTC
v_gene: TRBV27; len: 17; abundance: NA; j_gene: TRBJ2-5; d_gene: TRBD2; CDR3aa: CASRRLAWPTTQETQYF; CDR3nt: TGTGCCAGCAGGAGACTAGCGTGGCCAACTACTCAAGAGACCCAGTACTTC
v_gene: TRBV19; len: 16; abundance: NA; j_gene: TRBJ2-1; d_gene: TRBD2; CDR3aa: CASSLPAGAIPGEQFF; CDR3nt: TGTGCCAGTAGTCTACCAGCGGGAGCCATTCCCGGGGAGCAGTTCTTC
v_gene: TRBV19; len: 14; abundance: NA; j_gene: TRBJ1-1; d_gene: NA; CDR3aa: CASSVSLMNTEAFF; CDR3nt: TGTGCCAGTAGTGTTAGTCTTATGAACACTGAAGCTTTCTTT
v_gene: TRBV9; len: 16; abundance: NA; j_gene: TRBJ2-7; d_gene: TRBD1; CDR3aa: CASSPHLTGGAYEQYF; CDR3nt: TGTGCCAGCAGCCCCCACCTGACAGGGGGCGCGTACGAGCAGTACTTC
v_gene: TRBV9; len: 14; abundance: NA; j_gene: TRBJ1-1; d_gene: NA; CDR3aa: CASSPLTKNTEAFF; CDR3nt: TGTGCCAGCAGCCCCTTGACTAAGAACACTGAAGCTTTCTTT
v_gene: TRBV9; len: 13; abundance: NA; j_gene: TRBJ2-3; d_gene: NA; CDR3aa: CASSVDVRDMQYF; CDR3nt: TGTGCCAGCAGCGTAGATGTCAGGGATATGCAGTATTTT
v_gene: TRBV6-1; len: 14; abundance: NA; j_gene: TRBJ2-3; d_gene: NA; CDR3aa: CASTRRESTDTQYF; CDR3nt: TGTGCCAGCACGAGGCGGGAAAGCACAGATACGCAGTATTTT
v_gene: TRBV7-9; len: 15; abundance: NA; j_gene: TRBJ2-7; d_gene: TRBD2; CDR3aa: CASSPTGLAAYEQYF; CDR3nt: TGTGCCAGCAGCCCTACGGGACTAGCGGCCTACGAGCAGTACTTC
v_gene: TRBV7-8; len: 15; abundance: NA; j_gene: TRBJ1-2; d_gene: NA; CDR3aa: CASSLVARLNYGYTF; CDR3nt: TGTGCCAGCAGCTTAGTGGCTCGTCTTAACTATGGCTACACCTTC
v_gene: TRBV15; len: 15; abundance: NA; j_gene: TRBJ2-2; d_gene: TRBD1; CDR3aa: CATSEGTVNSGELFF; CDR3nt: TGTGCCACCAGCGAAGGGACAGTTAACTCCGGGGAGCTGTTTTTT
v_gene: TRBV10-3; len: 15; abundance: few; j_gene: TRBJ1-3; d_gene: NA; CDR3aa: CAISDLASSGNTIYF; CDR3nt: TGTGCCATCAGTGACTTGGCAAGCTCTGGAAACACCATATATTTT
v_gene: TRBV7-9; len: 13; abundance: NA; j_gene: TRBJ2-5; d_gene: NA; CDR3aa: CASSLPQVETQYF; CDR3nt: TGTGCCAGCAGCCTACCTCAGGTAGAGACCCAGTACTTC
v_gene: TRBV27; len: 14; abundance: NA; j_gene: TRBJ2-1; d_gene: NA; CDR3aa: CASSRIRPYNEQFF; CDR3nt: TGTGCCAGCAGTCGAATCAGGCCCTACAATGAGCAGTTCTTC
v_gene: TRBV5-1; len: 15; abundance: NA; j_gene: TRBJ2-1; d_gene: TRBD2; CDR3aa: CASRYSGSSYNEQFF; CDR3nt: TGCGCCAGCAGATATAGCGGGAGCTCCTACAATGAGCAGTTCTTC